What follows are 5 T cell receptor beta chains derived from one specimen sequenced in a study of T cell repertoires in cytomegalovirus infection. TCRdb re-analysed the reads in MiXCR, keeping a single row per CDR3 protein. The table has 310,000 or so distinct CDR3 sequences, more than 20% seen once. The antigens these receptors bind are not known. The source material was cultured PBMCs, sampled from culture after CMV antigen stimulation. The receptor source for this set is a human donor in good health (CMV status not recorded). Some clones in this sample may be carry-over from other donors' samples.

Only a few counts were recorded for this clonotype. The rearrangement uses TRBV10-3 and TRBJ1-5; perhaps TRBD1 as D (5 bases). V was cut by 2 bases and J by 7 bases, with 12 bases left in between. The CDR3 spans 14 residues. Germline V gene lookup returns CDR1 ENHRY and CDR2 SYGVKD. The CDR3 region has the DNA TGTGCCATCAGTGAGATCTCCAGGGCCCAGCCCCAGCATTTT. Protein: CAISEISRAQPQHF.

Comments on this clonotype: The junction and the germline gene differ at one end; a read error may be behind it. The chain joins TRBV7-9 to TRBJ2-7, with 9 bases matching TRBD2. Germline lookup yields CDR1 SEHNR and CDR2 FQNEAQ (reference sequence). The CDR3 has 12 residues. The chain's CDR3 is CASSQGLAILDF. The CDR3 DNA reads as TGTGCCAGCAGCCAAGGACTAGCGATACTAGACTTC.

This clonotype has only a few counts. The CDR3 sequence is CASSKGNEQFF. The CDR3 coding sequence is TGTGCCAGCAGCAAAGGCAATGAGCAGTTCTTC. This chain joins TRBV7-9 and TRBJ2-1; D is uncertain. Trimming cost V 5 bases and J 6 bases, with 5 bases left between them. The CDR3 contains 11 residues. Germline CDR1 and CDR2: SEHNR and FQNEAQ (reference sequence).

CDR3 DNA: TGTGCCTGGGAAGGGAGCTACAATGAGCAGTTCTTC. It codes for CAWEGSYNEQFF. The gene calls are TRBV30 and TRBJ2-1; D is possibly TRBD2 (5 bases). The V and J ends lost 5 bases and 3 bases respectively, with 8 bases between them. Germline V gene sequence: CDR1 GTSNPN, CDR2 SVGIG (reference sequence). The CDR3 contains 12 residues.

This clonotype was found a few times. This chain links TRBV6-5 with TRBJ2-5; D is uncertain. Germline CDR1 and CDR2: MNHEY and SVGAGI. Trimming stripped 1 base from V and 2 bases from J, with 5 bases between. CDR3 size: 13 residues. The DNA of the CDR3 is TGTGCCAGCAGTTACTTTGTTCAAGAGACCCAGTACTTC. It yields the protein CASSYFVQETQYF.